The rows below give T cell receptor beta chains drawn from one sample of a study of regulatory T cells in long-lasting Graves disease. TCRdb called the multiplex PCR reads again in MiXCR, with one record for every CDR3 protein. The repertoire holds around 460,000 distinct CDR3 sequences, with about 20% as singletons. The sample here was peripheral blood mononuclear cells (PBMCs), taken when the disease was refractory, from a patient treated with antithyroid drugs. The receptors were sampled from a female donor with Graves disease. Both conserved end residues are trimmed from each CDR3.

ATSLGGELF | TRBJ2-2 | TRBV7-3
ASGERNTEAF | TRBJ1-1 | TRBV5-5
ASSIAGGPDEQY | TRBJ2-7 | TRBV28
AISTDPSGNYGYT | TRBJ1-2 | TRBV10-3
ASSPQDRTSNEKLF | TRBJ1-4 | TRBV18
SVRQGYTDTQY | TRBJ2-3 | TRBV29-1
SARDTGSSTDTQY | TRBJ2-3 | TRBV20-1
ASTLAGGTGELF | TRBJ2-2 | TRBV6-1
ASGQAGTANSPLH | TRBJ1-6 | TRBV12-5
ASSPIQYQETQY | TRBJ2-5 | TRBV11-2
ASSVGQGADQPQH | TRBJ1-5 | TRBV19
SARAGAKREAF | TRBJ1-1 | TRBV20-1
ARLRPGQENGEY | TRBJ2-7 | TRBV27
ASSPDLRANYGYT | TRBJ1-2 | TRBV7-2
ASSTVREAF | TRBJ1-1 | TRBV28
AWRGKTEQY | TRBJ2-7 | TRBV30
ASSYSGSGGAKTQY | TRBJ2-5 | TRBV6-5
ASSLDGPIGGYT | TRBJ1-2 | TRBV5-1
ASSAPAYEQY | TRBJ2-7 | TRBV6-1
ASSVSGSGSNQPQH | TRBJ1-5 | TRBV2
ASRSGGGVTGELF | TRBJ2-2 | TRBV2
ASSWTDRSRHISYNSPLH | TRBJ1-6 | TRBV5-1
ASSEGDFNQPQH | TRBJ1-5 | TRBV6-2/TRBV6-3
ASRAGGQETQY | TRBJ2-5 | TRBV6-1
ASSLSFRGETQY | TRBJ2-5 | TRBV11-3
SARDRPPDRVFYFTEAF | TRBJ1-1 | TRBV20-1
ASSLRDFNNEQF | TRBJ2-1 | TRBV7-2
ASSFHVNTEAF | TRBJ1-1 | TRBV7-2
ASSFGVLMNTEAF | TRBJ1-1 | TRBV7-9
ASRELKYYEQY | TRBJ2-7 | TRBV13
ASNPSEIDAPAPETQY | TRBJ2-5 | TRBV28
ASSPTVSRYNEQF | TRBJ2-1 | TRBV7-2
ASSIGVLNTEAF | TRBJ1-1 | TRBV19
ASSSRDRRLLDQPQH | TRBJ1-5 | TRBV5-6
ASVQTEVQPQH | TRBJ1-5 | TRBV28
ASRQGVLAKNIQY | TRBJ2-4 | TRBV6-1